This T cell receptor beta chain was sequenced in a study of spatial heterogeneity in lung cancer. In regard to this clonotype: Its antigen is unidentified.

With V trimmed by 6 bases and J by 7 bases, 6 bases remained unmatched. CDR3 length equals 14 residues. TCRdb re-called the 5' RACE reads through MiXCR, storing one row per CDR3 protein. The profile shows 60,000 or so distinct CDR3 sequences, around 6% of them singletons. Study-level findings and limits: Whereas they appeared in blood less at follow-up, ubiquitous expanded tumor TCRs appeared there more at resection.

Described time point: sample taken at primary tumor resection. There were approximately 69 donors, all of them untreated patients with early-stage non-small cell lung cancer. The input material, whole RNA from tumor, nontumor lung or frozen PBMC, was sequenced unsorted. The source is a female donor with early-stage non-small cell lung cancer. This chain links TRBV12-3 or TRBV12-4 with TRBJ1-5; TRBD1 matches at 10 bases. This sample comprised PBMCs, obtained at surgery. The CDR3 loop is CASSRTGGHQPQHF. The CDR3 DNA follows: TGTGCCAGCAGCCGGACAGGGGGACACCAGCCCCAGCATTTT.